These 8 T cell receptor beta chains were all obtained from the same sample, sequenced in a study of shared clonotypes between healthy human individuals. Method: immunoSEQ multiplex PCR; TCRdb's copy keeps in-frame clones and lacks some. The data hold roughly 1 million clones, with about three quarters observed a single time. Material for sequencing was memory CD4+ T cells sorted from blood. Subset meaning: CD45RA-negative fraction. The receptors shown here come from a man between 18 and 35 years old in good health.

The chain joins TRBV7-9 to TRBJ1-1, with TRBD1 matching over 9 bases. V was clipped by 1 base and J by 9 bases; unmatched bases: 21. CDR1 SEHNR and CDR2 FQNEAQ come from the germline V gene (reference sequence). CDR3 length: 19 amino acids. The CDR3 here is CASSLGTGVKVNKDRQAFF. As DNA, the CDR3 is TGTGCCAGCAGCTTAGGGACAGGGGTAAAGGTGAACAAGGATCGTCAAGCTTTCTTT. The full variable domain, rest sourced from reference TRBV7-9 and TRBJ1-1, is DTGVSQNPRHKITKRGQNVTFRCDPISEHNRLYWYRQTLGQGPEFLTYFQNEAQLEKSRLLSDRFSAERPKGSFSTLEIQRTEQGDSAMYLCASSLGTGVKVNKDRQAFFGQGTRLTVV.

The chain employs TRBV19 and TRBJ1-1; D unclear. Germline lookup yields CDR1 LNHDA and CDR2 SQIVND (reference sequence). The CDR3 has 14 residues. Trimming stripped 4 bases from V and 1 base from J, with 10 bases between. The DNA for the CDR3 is TGTGCCAGTAGTAACCAGGCCAGGAACACTGAAGCTTTCTTT. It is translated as CASSNQARNTEAFF.

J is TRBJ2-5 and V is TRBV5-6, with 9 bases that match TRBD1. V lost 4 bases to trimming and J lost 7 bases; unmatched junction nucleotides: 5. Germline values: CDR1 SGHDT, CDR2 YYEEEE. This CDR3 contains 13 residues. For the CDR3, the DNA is TGTGCCAGCAGCCTATCGGGACAGGGGACCCAGTACTTC. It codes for CASSLSGQGTQYF. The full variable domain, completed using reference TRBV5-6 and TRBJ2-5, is DAGVTQSPTHLIKTRGQQVTLRCSPKSGHDTVSWYQQALGQGPQFIFQYYEEEERQRGNFPDRFSGHQFPNYSSELNVNALLLGDSALYLCASSLSGQGTQYFGPGTRLLVL.

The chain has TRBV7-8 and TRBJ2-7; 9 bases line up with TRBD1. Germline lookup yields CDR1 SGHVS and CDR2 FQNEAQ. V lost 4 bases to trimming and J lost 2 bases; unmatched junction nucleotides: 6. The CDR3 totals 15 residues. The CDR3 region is CASSSSRDRAYEQYF. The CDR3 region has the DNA TGTGCCAGCAGCTCATCCCGGGACAGGGCCTACGAGCAGTACTTC.

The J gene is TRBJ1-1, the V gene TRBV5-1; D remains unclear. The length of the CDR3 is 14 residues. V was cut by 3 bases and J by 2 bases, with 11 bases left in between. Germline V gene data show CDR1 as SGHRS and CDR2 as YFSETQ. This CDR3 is CASSSQVGNTEAFF. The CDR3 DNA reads TGCGCCAGCAGCTCTCAGGTAGGAAACACTGAAGCTTTCTTT.

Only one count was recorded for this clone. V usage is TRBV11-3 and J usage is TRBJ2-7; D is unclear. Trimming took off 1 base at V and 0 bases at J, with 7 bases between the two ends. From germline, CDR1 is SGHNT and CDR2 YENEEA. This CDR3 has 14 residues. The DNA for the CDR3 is TGTGCCAGCAGCTTAGCGGCGAGCTCCTACGAGCAGTACTTC. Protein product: CASSLAASSYEQYF.

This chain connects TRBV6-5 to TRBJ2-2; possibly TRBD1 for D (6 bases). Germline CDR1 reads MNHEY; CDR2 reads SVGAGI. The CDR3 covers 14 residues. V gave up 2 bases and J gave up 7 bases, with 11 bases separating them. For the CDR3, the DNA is TGTGCCAGCAGTTACGCAGGGGCTGGCGGGGAGCTGTTTTTT. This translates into CASSYAGAGGELFF.

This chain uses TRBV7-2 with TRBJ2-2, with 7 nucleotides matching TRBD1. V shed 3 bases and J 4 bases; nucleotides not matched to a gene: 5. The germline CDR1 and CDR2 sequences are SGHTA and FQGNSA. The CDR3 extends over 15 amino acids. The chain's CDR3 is CASSLSTGITGELFF. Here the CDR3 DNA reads TGTGCCAGCAGCTTGTCGACAGGGATCACCGGGGAGCTGTTTTTT.